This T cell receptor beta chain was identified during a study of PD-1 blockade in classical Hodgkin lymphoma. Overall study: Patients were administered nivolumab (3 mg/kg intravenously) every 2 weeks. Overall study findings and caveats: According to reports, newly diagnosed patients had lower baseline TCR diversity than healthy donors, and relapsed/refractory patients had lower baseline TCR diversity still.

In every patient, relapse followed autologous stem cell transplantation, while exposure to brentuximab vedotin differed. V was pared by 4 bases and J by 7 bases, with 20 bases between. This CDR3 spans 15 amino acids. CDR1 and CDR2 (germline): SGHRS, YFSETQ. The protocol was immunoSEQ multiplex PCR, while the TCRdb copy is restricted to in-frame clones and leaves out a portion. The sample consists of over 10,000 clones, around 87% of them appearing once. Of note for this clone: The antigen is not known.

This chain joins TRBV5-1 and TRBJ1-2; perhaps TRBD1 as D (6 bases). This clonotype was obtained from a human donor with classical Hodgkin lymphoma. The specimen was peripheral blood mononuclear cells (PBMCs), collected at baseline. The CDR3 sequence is CASSRGTDPGVGYTF. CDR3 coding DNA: TGCGCCAGCAGCCGGGGGACCGACCCAGGGGTTGGCTACACCTTC.